This T cell receptor (beta chain) appears in the sequencing data of a study of blood T cell repertoires in COVID-19. For the study at large: From the United States, Italy and Spain came samples of acute and convalescent COVID-19. The cDNA or gDNA used as material had been derived from T cells, B-cell-depleted T cells, or PBMCs.

Per the original methods: Estimation of nucleated cell counts relied on the amplification of reference gene primers. TCRdb's copy holds only in-frame clones and misses some; the assay was immunoSEQ multiplex PCR. The V and J calls and clone size were taken over from that table, and D and trimming were inferred from the DNA. Of approximately 310,000 clones listed, about nine tenths are singletons. This CDR3 is 14 amino acids long. V was clipped by 6 bases and J by 3 bases, with 12 bases between them. Per the germline V gene, CDR1 is MNHEY and CDR2 is SMNVEV (reference sequence). The sequence was obtained from a man aged 50 to 59 with active or convalescent COVID-19. The V gene is TRBV27, the J gene TRBJ1-3; D might be TRBD1 (6 bases). Sample: peripheral blood. CDR3 nucleotide sequence: TGTGCCAGCAGGCCTGGGACATATGGAAACACCATATATTTT. Its translation: CASRPGTYGNTIYF.